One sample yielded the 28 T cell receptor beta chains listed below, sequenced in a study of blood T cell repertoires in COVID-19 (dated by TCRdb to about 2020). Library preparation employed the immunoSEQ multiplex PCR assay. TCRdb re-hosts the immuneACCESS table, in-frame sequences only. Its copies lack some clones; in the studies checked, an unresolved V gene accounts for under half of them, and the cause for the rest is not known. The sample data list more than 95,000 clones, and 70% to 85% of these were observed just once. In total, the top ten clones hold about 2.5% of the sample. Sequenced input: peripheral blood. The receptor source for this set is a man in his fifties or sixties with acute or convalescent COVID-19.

CDR3 in DNA: TGTGCCAGCAGCTTAGTTGCGGGAGGTAATTACGAGCAGTACTTC. It codes for CASSLVAGGNYEQYF. The chain combines TRBV11-2 with TRBJ2-7, with 8 bases that match TRBD2. The V gene end was trimmed by 1 base and the J gene end by 4 bases; junction bases not matched to a gene: 6. This CDR3 spans 15 amino acids. The germline V gene has CDR1 SGHAT and CDR2 FQNNGV.

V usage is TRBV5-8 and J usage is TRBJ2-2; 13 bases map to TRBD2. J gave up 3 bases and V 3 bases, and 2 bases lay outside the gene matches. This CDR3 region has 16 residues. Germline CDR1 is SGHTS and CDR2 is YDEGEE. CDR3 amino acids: CASSWTSGRDTGELFF. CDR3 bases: TGTGCCAGCAGCTGGACTAGCGGGAGAGACACCGGGGAGCTGTTTTTT.

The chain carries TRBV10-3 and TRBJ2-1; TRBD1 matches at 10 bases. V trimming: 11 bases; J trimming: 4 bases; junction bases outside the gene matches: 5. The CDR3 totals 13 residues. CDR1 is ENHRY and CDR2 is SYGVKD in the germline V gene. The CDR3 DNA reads TGTGCCTCCGGGACAGGGGTGTACAATGAGCAGTTCTTC. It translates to CASGTGVYNEQFF.

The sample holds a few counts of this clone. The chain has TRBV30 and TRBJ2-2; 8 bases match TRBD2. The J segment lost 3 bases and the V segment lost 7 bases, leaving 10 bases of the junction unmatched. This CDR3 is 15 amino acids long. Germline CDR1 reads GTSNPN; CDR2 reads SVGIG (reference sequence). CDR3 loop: CASPRGEWDTGELFF. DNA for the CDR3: TGTGCCTCCCCGCGGGGGGAATGGGACACCGGGGAGCTGTTTTTT.

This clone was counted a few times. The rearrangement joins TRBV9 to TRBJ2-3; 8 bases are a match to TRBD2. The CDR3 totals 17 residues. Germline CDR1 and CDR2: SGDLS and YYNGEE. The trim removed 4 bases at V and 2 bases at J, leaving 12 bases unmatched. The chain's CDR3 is CASSTRLASLDTDTQYF. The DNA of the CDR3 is TGTGCCAGCAGCACCCGACTAGCGTCTTTGGACACAGATACGCAGTATTTT.

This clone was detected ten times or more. The CDR3 region has the DNA TGTGCCAGCAGCCCAGGACAGGGCCCCGCCTACGAGCAGTACTTC. Residues: CASSPGQGPAYEQYF. V is TRBV4-2 and J is TRBJ2-7; 8 bases line up with TRBD1. Germline lookup yields CDR1 LGHNA and CDR2 YNFKEQ. The CDR3 length is 15 residues. J lost 2 bases, V lost 4 bases, and 7 bases had no gene match.

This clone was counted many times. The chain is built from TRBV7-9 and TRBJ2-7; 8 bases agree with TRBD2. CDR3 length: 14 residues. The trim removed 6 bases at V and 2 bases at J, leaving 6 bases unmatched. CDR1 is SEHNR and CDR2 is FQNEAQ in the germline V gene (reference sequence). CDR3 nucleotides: TGTGCCAGCAGTTCGACTAGCGAGGCCTACGAGCAGTACTTC. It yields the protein CASSSTSEAYEQYF.

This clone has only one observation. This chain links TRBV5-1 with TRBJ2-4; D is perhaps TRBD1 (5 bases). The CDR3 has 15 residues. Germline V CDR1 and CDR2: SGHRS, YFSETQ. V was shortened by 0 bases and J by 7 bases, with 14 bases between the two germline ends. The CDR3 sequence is CASSLVQGLRNIQYF. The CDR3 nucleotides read TGCGCCAGCAGCTTGGTTCAGGGCTTGAGGAACATTCAGTACTTC.

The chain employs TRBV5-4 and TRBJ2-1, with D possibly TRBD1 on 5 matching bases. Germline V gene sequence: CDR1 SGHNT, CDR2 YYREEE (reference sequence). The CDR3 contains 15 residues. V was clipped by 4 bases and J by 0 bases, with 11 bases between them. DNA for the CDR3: TGTGCCAGCAGCCTGGACATTAACTCCTACAATGAGCAGTTCTTC. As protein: CASSLDINSYNEQFF.

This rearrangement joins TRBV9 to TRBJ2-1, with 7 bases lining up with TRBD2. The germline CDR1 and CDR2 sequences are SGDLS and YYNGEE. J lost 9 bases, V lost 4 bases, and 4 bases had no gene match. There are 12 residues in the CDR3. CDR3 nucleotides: TGTGCCAGCAGCTCCGGCGGGAGTGAGCAGTTCTTC. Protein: CASSSGGSEQFF.

In nucleotides, the CDR3 is TGTGCCAGCAGCAAAACAGGCCCAGATACGCAGTATTTT. Amino acids: CASSKTGPDTQYF. This chain joins TRBV7-3 and TRBJ2-3, with D perhaps TRBD1 (5 bases). This CDR3 spans 13 amino acids. Trimming left V 5 bases short and J 4 bases short, with 10 bases between. CDR1 and CDR2 from the germline V gene are SGHTA and FQGTGA.

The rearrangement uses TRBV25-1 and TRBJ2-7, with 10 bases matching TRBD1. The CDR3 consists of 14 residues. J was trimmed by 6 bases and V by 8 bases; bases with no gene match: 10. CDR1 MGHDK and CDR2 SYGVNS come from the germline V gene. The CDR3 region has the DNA TGTGCCAGCGGCCTGGGACAGGGGCTAGGCGAGCAGTACTTC. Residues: CASGLGQGLGEQYF.

CDR3 sequence (DNA): TGTGCCAGCAGCGTAGGTGGGCAATCGGCGAACACCGGGGAGCTGTTTTTT. Protein sequence: CASSVGGQSANTGELFF. The rearrangement links TRBV9 to TRBJ2-2, with no clear D. In germline, CDR1 is SGDLS, CDR2 YYNGEE. The CDR3 covers 17 residues. The germline V and J ends were trimmed by 0 bases and 0 bases, with 12 bases remaining between them.

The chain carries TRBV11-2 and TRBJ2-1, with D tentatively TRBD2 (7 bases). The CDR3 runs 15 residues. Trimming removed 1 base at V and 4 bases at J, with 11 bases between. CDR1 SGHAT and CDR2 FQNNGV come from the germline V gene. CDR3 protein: CASSLAGGLYNEQFF. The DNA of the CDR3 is TGTGCCAGCAGCTTAGCGGGGGGCCTATACAATGAGCAGTTCTTC.

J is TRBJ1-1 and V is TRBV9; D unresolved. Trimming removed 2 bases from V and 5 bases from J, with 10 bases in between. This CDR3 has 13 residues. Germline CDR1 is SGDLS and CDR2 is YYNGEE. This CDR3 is CASSVRAGTEAFF. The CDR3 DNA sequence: TGTGCCAGCAGCGTGAGGGCGGGGACTGAAGCTTTCTTT.

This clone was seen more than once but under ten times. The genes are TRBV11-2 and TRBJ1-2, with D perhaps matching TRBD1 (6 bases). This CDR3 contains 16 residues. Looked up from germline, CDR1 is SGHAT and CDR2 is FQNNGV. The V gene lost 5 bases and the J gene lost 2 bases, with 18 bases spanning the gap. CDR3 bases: TGTGCCAGCAGCCCAGAAGACAGGATTAACAACTATGGCTACACCTTC. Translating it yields CASSPEDRINNYGYTF.

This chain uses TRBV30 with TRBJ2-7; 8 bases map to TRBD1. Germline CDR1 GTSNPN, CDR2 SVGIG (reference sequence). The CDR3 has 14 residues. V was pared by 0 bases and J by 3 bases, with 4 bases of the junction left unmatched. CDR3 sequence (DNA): TGTGCCTGGAGTGTACGGGACAGGATCTACGAGCAGTACTTC. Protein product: CAWSVRDRIYEQYF.

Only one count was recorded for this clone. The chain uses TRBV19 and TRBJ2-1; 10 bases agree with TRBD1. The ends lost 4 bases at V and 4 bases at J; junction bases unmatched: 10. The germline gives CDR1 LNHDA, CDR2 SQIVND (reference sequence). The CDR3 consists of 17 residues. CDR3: CASSTWSRDRGYNEQFF. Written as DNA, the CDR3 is TGTGCCAGTAGTACCTGGAGCCGGGACAGGGGATACAATGAGCAGTTCTTC.

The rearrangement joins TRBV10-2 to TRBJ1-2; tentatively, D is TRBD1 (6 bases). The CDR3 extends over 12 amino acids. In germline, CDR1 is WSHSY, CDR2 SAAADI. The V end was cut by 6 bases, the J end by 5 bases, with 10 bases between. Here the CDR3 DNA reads TGCGCCAGCAGCGGGACACCTTATGGCTACACCTTC. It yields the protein CASSGTPYGYTF.

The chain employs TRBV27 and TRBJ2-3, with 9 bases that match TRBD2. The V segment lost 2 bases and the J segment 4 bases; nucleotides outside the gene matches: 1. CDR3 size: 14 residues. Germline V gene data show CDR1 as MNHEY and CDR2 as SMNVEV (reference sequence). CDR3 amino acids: CASSLAGGPDTQYF. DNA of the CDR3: TGTGCCAGCAGTTTAGCGGGGGGGCCAGATACGCAGTATTTT.

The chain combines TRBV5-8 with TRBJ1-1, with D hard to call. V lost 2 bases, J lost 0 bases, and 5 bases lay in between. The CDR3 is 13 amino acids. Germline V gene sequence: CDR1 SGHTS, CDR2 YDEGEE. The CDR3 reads CASSLSVNTEAFF. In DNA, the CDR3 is TGTGCCAGCAGCTTATCAGTGAACACTGAAGCTTTCTTT.

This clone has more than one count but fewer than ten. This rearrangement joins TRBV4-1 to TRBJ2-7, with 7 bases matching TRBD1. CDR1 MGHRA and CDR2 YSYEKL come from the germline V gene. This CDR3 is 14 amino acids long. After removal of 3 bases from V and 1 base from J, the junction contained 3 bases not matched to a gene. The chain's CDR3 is CASSQGQTSYEQYF. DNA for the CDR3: TGCGCCAGCAGCCAGGGACAGACTTCCTACGAGCAGTACTTC.

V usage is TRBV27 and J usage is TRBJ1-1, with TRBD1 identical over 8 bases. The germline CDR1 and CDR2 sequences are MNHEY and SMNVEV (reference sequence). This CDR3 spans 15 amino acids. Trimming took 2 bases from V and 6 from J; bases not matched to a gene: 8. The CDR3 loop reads CASSLIPGQVPEAFF. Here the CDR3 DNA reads TGTGCCAGCAGTTTAATCCCGGGACAGGTTCCTGAAGCTTTCTTT.

The chain's CDR3 is CSAEGNTEAFF. The CDR3 nucleotides read TGCAGTGCTGAGGGGAACACTGAAGCTTTCTTT. The chain recombines TRBV20-1 with TRBJ1-1; D not resolved. Trimming pared 5 bases from V and 1 base from J, leaving 5 bases between. Germline loops: CDR1 DFQATT, CDR2 SNEGSKA (reference sequence). This CDR3 is 11 amino acids long.

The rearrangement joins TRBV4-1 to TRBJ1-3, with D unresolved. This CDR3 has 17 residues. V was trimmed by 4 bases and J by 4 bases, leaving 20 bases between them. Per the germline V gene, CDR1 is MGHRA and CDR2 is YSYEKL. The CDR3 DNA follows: TGCGCCAGCAGCCGGGGAAGGTCTGGGAGCCGCGGAAACACCATATATTTT. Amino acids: CASSRGRSGSRGNTIYF.

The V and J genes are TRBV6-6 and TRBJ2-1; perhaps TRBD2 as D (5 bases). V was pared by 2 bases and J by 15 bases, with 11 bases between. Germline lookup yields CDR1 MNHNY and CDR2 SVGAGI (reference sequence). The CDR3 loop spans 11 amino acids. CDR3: CASSYARETFF. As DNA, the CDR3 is TGTGCCAGCAGTTACGCGAGGGAGACGTTCTTC.

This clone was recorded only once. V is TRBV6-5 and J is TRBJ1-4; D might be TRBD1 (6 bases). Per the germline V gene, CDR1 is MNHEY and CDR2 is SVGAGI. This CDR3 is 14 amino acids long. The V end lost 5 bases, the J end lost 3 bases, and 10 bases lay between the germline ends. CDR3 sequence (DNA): TGTGCCAGCAGTACAGGGATTTCTAATGAAAAACTGTTTTTT. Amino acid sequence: CASSTGISNEKLFF.

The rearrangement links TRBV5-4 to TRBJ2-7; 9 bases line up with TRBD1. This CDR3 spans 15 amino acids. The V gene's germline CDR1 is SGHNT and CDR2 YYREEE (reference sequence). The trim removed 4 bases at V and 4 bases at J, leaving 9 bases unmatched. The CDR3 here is CASSHGTGNLYEQYF. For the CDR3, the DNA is TGTGCCAGCAGCCATGGGACAGGGAATCTGTACGAGCAGTACTTC. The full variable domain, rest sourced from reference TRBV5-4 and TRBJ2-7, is ETGVTQSPTHLIKTRGQQVTLRCSSQSGHNTVSWYQQALGQGPQFIFQYYREEENGRGNFPPRFSGLQFPNYSSELNVNALELDDSALYLCASSHGTGNLYEQYFGPGTRLTVT.